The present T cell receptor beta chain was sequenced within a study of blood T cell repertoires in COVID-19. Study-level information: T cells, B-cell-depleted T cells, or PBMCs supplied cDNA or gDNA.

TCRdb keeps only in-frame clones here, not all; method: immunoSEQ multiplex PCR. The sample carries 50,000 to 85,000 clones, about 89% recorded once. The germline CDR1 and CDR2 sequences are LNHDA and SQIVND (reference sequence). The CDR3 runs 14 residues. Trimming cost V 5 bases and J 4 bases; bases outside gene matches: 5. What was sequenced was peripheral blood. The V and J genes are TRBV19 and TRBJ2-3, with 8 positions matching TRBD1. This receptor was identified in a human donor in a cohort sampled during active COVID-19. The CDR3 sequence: CASSGQGAADTQYF. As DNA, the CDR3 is TGTGCCAGTAGTGGTCAGGGGGCGGCAGATACGCAGTATTTT.